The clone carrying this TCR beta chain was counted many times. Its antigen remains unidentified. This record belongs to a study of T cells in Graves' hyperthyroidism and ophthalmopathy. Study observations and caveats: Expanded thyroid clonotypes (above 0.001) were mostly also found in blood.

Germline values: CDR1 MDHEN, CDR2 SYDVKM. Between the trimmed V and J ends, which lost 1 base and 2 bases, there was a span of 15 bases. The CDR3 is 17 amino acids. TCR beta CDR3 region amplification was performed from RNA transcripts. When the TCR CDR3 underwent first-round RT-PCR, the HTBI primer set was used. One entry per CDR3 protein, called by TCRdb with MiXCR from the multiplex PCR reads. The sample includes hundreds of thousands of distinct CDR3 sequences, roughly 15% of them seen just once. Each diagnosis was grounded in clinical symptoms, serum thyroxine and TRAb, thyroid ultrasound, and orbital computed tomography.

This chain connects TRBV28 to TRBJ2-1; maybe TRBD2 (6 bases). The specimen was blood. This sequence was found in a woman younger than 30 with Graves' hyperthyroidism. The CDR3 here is CASSLFSGGRAYNEQFF. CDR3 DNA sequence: TGTGCCAGCAGTTTATTTAGCGGAGGCCGGGCCTACAATGAGCAGTTCTTC.